This entry lists 24 T cell receptor beta chains sequenced from one sample in a study of cytomegalovirus exposure and HLA in healthy donors (dated by TCRdb to about 2017). The library came from the immunoSEQ multiplex PCR assay. A mixture of 60 forward primers for TCR Vbeta segments and 13 reverse primers for TCR Jbeta segments was used in the multiplex PCR. TCRdb retrieved this table from immuneACCESS and kept in-frame rearrangements only. Not all clones are present; in checked studies, unresolved V genes account for under half, and no reason is known for the remainder. The sample profile shows around 140,000 clones; 73% of them were found once. The top ten clones comprise under 2% of the sample. The sample was PBMCs. The receptors come from a young woman in good health and CMV-seronegative.

The rearrangement uses TRBV21-1 and TRBJ1-2. TRBV21-1 is shown as a pseudogene. CDR3 length: 14 residues. CDR3 nucleotides: TGTGCCTTGGGGGGGGCCAAAAGGGACTATGGCTACACCTTC. It is translated as CALGGAKRDYGYTF.

The chain links TRBV27 to TRBJ2-1; 7 positions match TRBD1. V shed 4 bases and J 4 bases; nucleotides not matched to a gene: 13. From germline, CDR1 is MNHEY and CDR2 SMNVEV (reference sequence). This CDR3 contains 17 residues. CDR3: CASSSFPGQIPYNEQFF. The CDR3, as DNA: TGTGCCAGCAGTTCATTCCCGGGACAGATACCTTACAATGAGCAGTTCTTC.

The V and J genes are TRBV11-2 and TRBJ1-1, with unresolved D. The CDR3 loop spans 13 amino acids. Germline V gene lookup returns CDR1 SGHAT and CDR2 FQNNGV. The V end was cut by 3 bases, the J end by 7 bases, with 12 bases between. The CDR3 DNA follows: TGTGCCAGCAGCTTGAGGAGAGTGAATGAAGCTTTCTTT. This codes for CASSLRRVNEAFF.

This clone was counted a single time. The chain uses TRBV6-5 and TRBJ1-1, with 9 bases identical to TRBD1. With V trimmed by 5 bases and J by 5 bases, 3 bases remained unmatched. This CDR3 is built from 13 residues. The germline V gene has CDR1 MNHEY and CDR2 SVGAGI. The CDR3 loop reads CASSMTGGTEAFF. As DNA, the CDR3 is TGTGCCAGCAGTATGACAGGGGGAACTGAAGCTTTCTTT.

This clone was counted once. The V gene is TRBV7-9, the J gene TRBJ2-5; TRBD1 matches 9 bases. The trim removed 2 bases at V and 4 bases at J, leaving 5 bases unmatched. Looked up from germline, CDR1 is SEHNR and CDR2 is FQNEAQ (reference sequence). CDR3 size: 15 residues. CDR3 residues: CASSLMGQGGETQYF. CDR3 DNA sequence: TGTGCCAGCAGCTTAATGGGACAGGGAGGAGAGACCCAGTACTTC. The full variable domain, in which reference TRBV7-9 and TRBJ2-5 provide the parts outside the CDR3, is DTGVSQNPRHKITKRGQNVTFRCDPISEHNRLYWYRQTLGQGPEFLTYFQNEAQLEKSRLLSDRFSAERPKGSFSTLEIQRTEQGDSAMYLCASSLMGQGGETQYFGPGTRLLVL.

The V gene is TRBV28, the J gene TRBJ1-1, with D tentatively TRBD1 (6 bases). CDR1 is MDHEN and CDR2 is SYDVKM in the germline V gene. CDR3 size: 16 residues. Trimming cost V 1 base and J 1 base, with 13 bases left between them. The CDR3 sequence is CASSLLAAGANTEAFF. Written as DNA, the CDR3 is TGTGCCAGCAGTTTATTAGCCGCAGGGGCGAACACTGAAGCTTTCTTT.

This clone was found a few times. V gene TRBV4-1 combines with J gene TRBJ2-4; D call uncertain. The length of the CDR3 is 13 residues. V was cut by 0 bases and J by 8 bases, with 8 bases left in between. CDR1 is MGHRA and CDR2 is YSYEKL in the germline V gene. This chain's CDR3 is CASSQDRVDIQYF. In DNA form, the CDR3 reads TGCGCCAGCAGCCAAGATCGGGTTGACATTCAGTACTTC.

The chain is built from TRBV5-1 and TRBJ2-2; maybe TRBD1 (5 bases). Germline loops: CDR1 SGHRS, CDR2 YFSETQ. With 4 bases removed from V and 4 bases from J, the gap between germline ends came to 11 bases. CDR3 length equals 14 residues. CDR3 bases: TGCGCCAGCAGCATAACAGGAGTCACCGGGGAGCTGTTTTTT. This gives the protein CASSITGVTGELFF.

V usage is TRBV5-1 and J usage is TRBJ2-2; TRBD1 matches 9 bases. From germline, CDR1 is SGHRS and CDR2 YFSETQ. Trimming at V came to 4 bases and at J to 1 base, leaving 2 bases not matched to a gene. CDR3 size: 15 residues. CDR3 sequence: CASSRGQGNTGELFF. CDR3 sequence (DNA): TGCGCCAGCAGCCGGGGACAGGGGAACACCGGGGAGCTGTTTTTT.

This chain links TRBV10-2 with TRBJ1-3, with D uncertain. V was pared by 6 bases and J by 8 bases, with 14 bases between. The CDR3 has 13 amino acids. Germline V gene sequence: CDR1 WSHSY, CDR2 SAAADI. The CDR3 sequence is CASRIPGRDTIYF. The CDR3 DNA is TGCGCCAGCAGAATTCCGGGGAGAGACACCATATATTTT.

The V and J genes are TRBV2 and TRBJ1-6; 9 bases align to TRBD1. V shed 4 bases, J shed 11 bases, and the junction held 6 bases outside the gene matches. The CDR3 covers 14 residues. Germline CDR1 and CDR2: SNHLY and FYNNEI. CDR3 bases: TGTGCCAGCAGTGTCCGGGACAGGGTAACACCCCTCCACTTT. This codes for CASSVRDRVTPLHF.

This chain links TRBV7-2 with TRBJ1-3, with D possibly matching TRBD1 (6 bases). CDR1 is SGHTA, CDR2 FQGNSA, per germline. The CDR3 has 15 amino acids. V lost 4 bases to trimming and J lost 4 bases, with 14 bases between them. CDR3 bases: TGTGCCAGCAGCTATTTCCCAGGGGCAGGAAACACCATATATTTT. Translated: CASSYFPGAGNTIYF.

The chain is built from TRBV19 and TRBJ1-5; D not resolved. The germline V and J ends were trimmed by 6 bases and 6 bases, with 12 bases remaining between them. The CDR3 is made up of 13 amino acids. CDR1 and CDR2 (germline): LNHDA, SQIVND (reference sequence). CDR3 sequence (DNA): TGTGCCAGTAGCCTCACGGGAGGTCAGCCCCAGCATTTT. Encoded protein: CASSLTGGQPQHF.

Turning to this clone: The same CDR3 can be traced to other DNA sequences in this sample. The chain links TRBV15 to TRBJ1-2; 9 bases are a match to TRBD1. Germline V gives CDR1 LNHNV, CDR2 YYDKDF (reference sequence). The junction had 13 bases not matched to a gene; V was cut back by 2 bases and J by 3 bases. The CDR3 consists of 18 residues. CDR3 sequence: CATSRTGTGGEIDYGYTF. Written as DNA, the CDR3 is TGTGCCACCAGCAGAACCGGAACAGGGGGCGAAATTGACTATGGCTACACCTTC.

The rearrangement joins TRBV29-1 to TRBJ1-3; maybe TRBD1 (5 bases). V was cut by 6 bases and J by 1 base, with 13 bases left in between. CDR1 is SQVTM and CDR2 is ANQGSEA in the germline V gene. The CDR3 totals 14 residues. The CDR3 loop reads CSVNRLLSGNTIYF. For the CDR3, the DNA is TGCAGCGTAAACAGGTTATTATCTGGAAACACCATATATTTT.

The chain combines TRBV15 with TRBJ2-3; D unresolved. The V end was cut by 2 bases, the J end by 4 bases, with 13 bases between. The CDR3 runs 15 residues. Germline V gene sequence: CDR1 LNHNV, CDR2 YYDKDF (reference sequence). CDR3 loop: CATSRRPFSPDTQYF. CDR3 nucleotides: TGTGCCACCAGCAGACGCCCGTTTAGCCCAGATACGCAGTATTTT.

The chain has TRBV7-9 and TRBJ2-1; 7 bases match TRBD2. The CDR3 runs 15 residues. Unmatched junction bases numbered 11, after V lost 5 bases and J lost 7 bases. CDR1 SEHNR and CDR2 FQNEAQ come from the germline V gene (reference sequence). In DNA form, the CDR3 reads TGTGCCAGCAGCACTGGGGGAGGGCCGTTTAATGAGCAGTTCTTC. This codes for CASSTGGGPFNEQFF.

This rearrangement joins TRBV30 to TRBJ2-7, with 8 bases that match TRBD2. This CDR3 is built from 14 residues. Germline V gene sequence: CDR1 GTSNPN, CDR2 SVGIG (reference sequence). The V and J ends lost 0 bases and 2 bases, in that order; junction bases with no gene match: 3. The CDR3 reads CAWSVAGAAYEQYV. The CDR3 DNA is TGTGCCTGGAGTGTAGCGGGAGCAGCCTACGAGCAGTACGTC.

The chain couples TRBV28 to TRBJ2-3; possible D gene TRBD1, 5 bases. Germline CDR1 and CDR2: MDHEN and SYDVKM. This CDR3 has 19 residues. Deletions cut 7 bases from V and 0 bases from J, with 26 bases between. The CDR3 region is CASTLNPQYYRSSTDTQYF. Here the CDR3 DNA reads TGTGCCAGCACCTTAAATCCCCAGTATTACAGGAGCAGCACAGATACGCAGTATTTT. Complete variable domain (other parts from reference TRBV28 and TRBJ2-3): DVKVTQSSRYLVKRTGEKVFLECVQDMDHENMFWYRQDPGLGLRLIYFSYDVKMKEKGDIPEGYSVSREKKERFSLILESASTNQTSMYLCASTLNPQYYRSSTDTQYFGPGTRLTVL.

The rearrangement uses TRBV2 and TRBJ1-4; perhaps TRBD1 as D (6 bases). V dropped 6 bases and J dropped 5 bases, with 16 bases sitting between them. The CDR3 length is 15 residues. Germline V gives CDR1 SNHLY, CDR2 FYNNEI. The CDR3 is CASSLTGSLNEKLFF. Here the CDR3 DNA reads TGTGCCAGCAGCCTTACAGGGAGCTTGAATGAAAAACTGTTTTTT. The full variable domain, its missing parts supplied by reference TRBV2 and TRBJ1-4, is EPEVTQTPSHQVTQMGQEVILRCVPISNHLYFYWYRQILGQKVEFLVSFYNNEISEKSEIFDDQFSVERPDGSNFTLKIRSTKLEDSAMYFCASSLTGSLNEKLFFGSGTQLSVL.

The chain joins TRBV7-8 to TRBJ2-1, with 8 bases identical to TRBD2. V trimming: 3 bases; J trimming: 4 bases; junction bases outside the gene matches: 5. This CDR3 comprises 15 residues. Germline values: CDR1 SGHVS, CDR2 FQNEAQ. The CDR3 coding sequence is TGTGCCAGCAGCTTCACAAGCGGGGGTTACAATGAGCAGTTCTTC. Translation: CASSFTSGGYNEQFF.

For this clone: Other DNA sequences of this sample code for an identical CDR3. V is TRBV28 and J is TRBJ2-7; 8 bases agree with TRBD2. Germline V gene data show CDR1 as MDHEN and CDR2 as SYDVKM. The CDR3 sequence is 15 residues long. Trimming took 6 bases from V and 6 from J; bases not matched to a gene: 13. The CDR3 DNA follows: TGTGCCAGCAGACCAGCGGGGCGGGGGGCGGGCGAGCAGTACTTC. Protein: CASRPAGRGAGEQYF. Looking up the rest from reference TRBV28 and TRBJ2-7 gives the full variable domain: DVKVTQSSRYLVKRTGEKVFLECVQDMDHENMFWYRQDPGLGLRLIYFSYDVKMKEKGDIPEGYSVSREKKERFSLILESASTNQTSMYLCASRPAGRGAGEQYFGPGTRLTVT.

The chain is built from TRBV4-3 and TRBJ2-5; the match to TRBD2 covers 11 bases. This CDR3 region has 15 residues. The V and J ends lost 0 bases and 9 bases, in that order; junction bases with no gene match: 6. In germline, CDR1 is LGHNA, CDR2 YSLEER. CDR3: CASSQEGSLAGAQYF. The CDR3 nucleotides read TGCGCCAGCAGCCAAGAGGGTTCACTAGCGGGGGCCCAGTACTTC.

The chain uses TRBV27 and TRBJ1-5; a possible D gene is TRBD1 (5 bases). Per the germline V gene, CDR1 is MNHEY and CDR2 is SMNVEV (reference sequence). CDR3 size: 13 residues. The V end was cut by 6 bases, the J end by 3 bases, with 9 bases between. The CDR3 sequence: CASSSDTNQPQHF. CDR3 bases: TGTGCCAGCAGCTCGGACACCAATCAGCCCCAGCATTTT.